What follows are 22 T cell receptor beta chains derived from one specimen sequenced in a study of Tregs in tolerant kidney transplant recipients. TCRdb keeps only in-frame clones here, not all; method: immunoSEQ multiplex PCR. The sample lists 50,000 to 75,000 clones, nearly 98% occurring once. The starting material was Tregs from blood, obtained before the transplant. Source of these receptors: a human donor who received a combined kidney and bone marrow transplant.

The CDR3 DNA sequence: TGTGCCGCAGGCTATGATTGGGGGACTAGCGGTTACAATGAGCAGTTCTTC. It encodes CAAGYDWGTSGYNEQFF. The rearrangement joins TRBV6-4 to TRBJ2-1, with TRBD2 identical over 11 bases. Germline V gives CDR1 MRHNA, CDR2 SNTAGT. The CDR3 runs 17 residues. Losses at the gene ends were 11 bases for V and 4 bases for J; bases not matched to a gene: 16.

The chain recombines TRBV7-9 with TRBJ2-3, with unresolved D. The CDR3 totals 15 residues. Trimming stripped 5 bases from V and 2 bases from J, with 14 bases between. Germline values: CDR1 SEHNR, CDR2 FQNEAQ (reference sequence). The CDR3 spells CASSKTLRFTDTQYF. The CDR3 DNA reads TGTGCCAGCAGCAAAACGTTACGGTTCACAGATACGCAGTATTTT.

This sequence joins TRBV25-1 and TRBJ2-7; 7 nucleotides agree with TRBD1. Per germline, CDR1 MGHDK and CDR2 SYGVNS. With 2 bases clipped from V and 4 bases from J, the junction kept 5 bases outside the gene matches. The CDR3 loop spans 14 amino acids. The CDR3 nucleotides read TGTGCCAGCAGTGAAGGGGGACAGCTTTACGAGCAGTACTTC. It yields the protein CASSEGGQLYEQYF.

This chain uses TRBV25-1 with TRBJ1-6, with 10 bases that match TRBD1. V shed 4 bases, J shed 9 bases, and the junction held 6 bases outside the gene matches. This CDR3 spans 15 amino acids. Germline V CDR1 and CDR2: MGHDK, SYGVNS. The CDR3 loop reads CASSAPRTGGSPLHF. CDR3 sequence (DNA): TGTGCCAGCAGTGCCCCCCGGACAGGGGGTTCACCCCTCCACTTT.

This chain uses TRBV30 with TRBJ1-5; D remains ambiguous. CDR1 GTSNPN and CDR2 SVGIG come from the germline V gene (reference sequence). With 4 bases removed from V and 5 bases from J, the gap between germline ends came to 15 bases. The CDR3 covers 14 residues. CDR3 in amino acids: CAWNGGYEDQPQHF. The CDR3, as DNA: TGTGCCTGGAATGGAGGGTATGAGGATCAGCCCCAGCATTTT.

V usage is TRBV7-9 and J usage is TRBJ2-3; 7 bases agree with TRBD1. The CDR3 covers 15 residues. Germline CDR1 and CDR2: SEHNR and FQNEAQ (reference sequence). V trimming: 3 bases; J trimming: 2 bases; junction bases outside the gene matches: 5. CDR3 in amino acids: CASSLFGTVTDTQYF. The DNA for the CDR3 is TGTGCCAGCAGCTTGTTCGGGACAGTCACAGATACGCAGTATTTT.

This chain links TRBV29-1 with TRBJ2-7; 14 nucleotides line up with TRBD2. Germline CDR1 is SQVTM and CDR2 is ANQGSEA. J lost 3 bases, V lost 6 bases, and 7 bases had no gene match. The CDR3 has 15 residues. CDR3 DNA: TGCAGCGTCCACGTGGGGACTAGCGGGGGCTACGAGCAGTACTTC. Protein product: CSVHVGTSGGYEQYF.

The chain employs TRBV29-1 and TRBJ2-5; D is uncertain. The CDR3 totals 12 residues. The V and J ends lost 3 bases and 4 bases respectively, with 9 bases between them. Germline CDR1 and CDR2: SQVTM and ANQGSEA. CDR3 coding DNA: TGCAGCGTTGACGGTGGTCTAGAGACCCAGTACTTC. Its translation: CSVDGGLETQYF.

The chain couples TRBV5-5 to TRBJ2-3; D call uncertain. CDR1 SGHKS and CDR2 YYEKEE come from the germline V gene (reference sequence). The CDR3 extends over 14 amino acids. Trimming took 2 bases from V and 4 from J, leaving 11 bases between them. This chain's CDR3 is CASSFLGLADTQYF. CDR3 sequence (DNA): TGTGCCAGCAGCTTTCTCGGGTTGGCAGATACGCAGTATTTT.

This chain uses TRBV7-2 with TRBJ2-5; 10 bases line up with TRBD1. The CDR3 length is 13 residues. Per germline, CDR1 SGHTA and CDR2 FQGNSA. V was pared by 4 bases and J by 6 bases, with 2 bases of the junction left unmatched. The CDR3 loop is CASSYDRGQTQYF. The CDR3 nucleotides are TGTGCCAGCAGCTACGACAGGGGGCAGACCCAGTACTTC.

This rearrangement joins TRBV15 to TRBJ2-5; no reliable D call. The last part of the DNA fits TRBJ2-7 better; the J call may be wrong. Per germline, CDR1 LNHNV and CDR2 YYDKDF (reference sequence). The CDR3 extends over 13 amino acids. The CDR3 is CATSRLTRREQYF. In nucleotides, the CDR3 is TGTGCCACCAGCAGACTGACGCGGCGCGAGCAGTACTTC.

The gene calls are TRBV29-1 and TRBJ1-1; D gene unclear. Trimming removed 0 bases from V and 0 bases from J, with 5 bases in between. The CDR3 spans 13 residues. Germline V CDR1 and CDR2: SQVTM, ANQGSEA. This chain's CDR3 is CSVEDRLNTEAFF. The CDR3 bases are TGCAGCGTTGAAGACAGGTTGAACACTGAAGCTTTCTTT.

The count of this clone is one. The genes are TRBV7-9 and TRBJ1-2, with 8 nucleotides matching TRBD1. V lost 8 bases to trimming and J lost 4 bases; unmatched junction nucleotides: 3. This CDR3 has 12 amino acids. In germline, CDR1 is SEHNR, CDR2 FQNEAQ (reference sequence). This CDR3 reads CASDRGVYGYTF. DNA for the CDR3: TGTGCCAGCGACAGGGGCGTCTATGGCTACACCTTC.

V and J are TRBV7-6 and TRBJ2-7, with TRBD2 matching 10 bases. This CDR3 is built from 17 residues. Trimming took 5 bases from V and 6 from J; bases not matched to a gene: 16. Germline CDR1 and CDR2: SGHVS and FNYEAQ. CDR3 coding DNA: TGTGCCAGCAGCCCACAATCCGGGACTAGCGTTATTCCCGAGCAGTACTTC. As protein: CASSPQSGTSVIPEQYF.

This clone appeared once. The chain recombines TRBV2 with TRBJ2-5; D is possibly TRBD2 (5 bases). V lost 6 bases and J lost 5, with 13 bases in between. The germline gives CDR1 SNHLY, CDR2 FYNNEI. CDR3 size: 13 residues. Here the CDR3 DNA reads TGTGCCAGCAGCTGGGCCCGAGGGGAGACCCAGTACTTC. It translates to CASSWARGETQYF.

The genes are TRBV4-1 and TRBJ2-7; 11 bases line up with TRBD1. The V segment lost 0 bases and the J segment 3 bases; nucleotides outside the gene matches: 13. This CDR3 has 19 amino acids. CDR1 is MGHRA and CDR2 is YSYEKL in the germline V gene. The CDR3 DNA follows: TGCGCCAGCAGCCAAGATGGACAGGGGGCAAACTACTACTACTACGAGCAGTACTTC. Translated, it gives CASSQDGQGANYYYYEQYF.

Turning to this clone: At one boundary the junction diverges from the germline segment, which might be a read error. The rearrangement uses TRBV5-4 and TRBJ2-3; 12 bases agree with TRBD2. Germline V CDR1 and CDR2: SGHNT, YYREEE (reference sequence). The CDR3 spans 12 residues. DNA of the CDR3: TGTGCCAGCAGCTTTTCTAGCGGGAGGGCCGCCTTT. It yields the protein CASSFSSGRAAF.

The gene calls are TRBV6-1 and TRBJ2-5; the D gene is possibly TRBD1 (6 bases). The CDR3 covers 14 residues. Looked up from germline, CDR1 is MNHNS and CDR2 is SASEGT. Trimming removed 2 bases at V and 5 bases at J, with 12 bases between. Here the CDR3 DNA reads TGTGCCAGCAGTGAACAGGGGACGGGGGAGACCCAGTACTTC. It is translated as CASSEQGTGETQYF.

The table lists this clone with a count of one. V and J are TRBV9 and TRBJ2-3, with 8 bases that match TRBD2. The V segment lost 3 bases and the J segment 7 bases; nucleotides outside the gene matches: 4. CDR3 length: 13 residues. Per germline, CDR1 SGDLS and CDR2 YYNGEE. CDR3 bases: TGTGCCAGCAGCGACTTAGCGGGAAATACGCAGTATTTT. Translation: CASSDLAGNTQYF.

This rearrangement joins TRBV7-2 to TRBJ2-7, with 7 bases matching TRBD2. V was pared by 3 bases and J by 2 bases, with 7 bases of the junction left unmatched. There are 15 residues in the CDR3. The V gene's germline CDR1 is SGHTA and CDR2 FQGNSA. In nucleotides, the CDR3 is TGTGCCAGCAGCTTCCAGGAGGGAGGGACCTACGAGCAGTACTTC. Protein product: CASSFQEGGTYEQYF.

The genes are TRBV10-3 and TRBJ2-7; D perhaps matches TRBD1 (7 bases). Germline V gives CDR1 ENHRY, CDR2 SYGVKD. Between the trimmed V and J ends, which lost 6 bases and 3 bases, there was a span of 12 bases. The CDR3 sequence is 13 residues long. CDR3 sequence reads: CAIRQGTLYEQYF. The CDR3 DNA sequence: TGTGCCATCAGACAGGGGACTCTCTACGAGCAGTACTTC.

J is TRBJ2-7 and V is TRBV27, with D perhaps TRBD1 (6 bases). Trimming took off 3 bases at V and 4 bases at J, with 13 bases between the two ends. The CDR3 consists of 14 residues. Germline V gives CDR1 MNHEY, CDR2 SMNVEV (reference sequence). CDR3 coding DNA: TGTGCCAGCAGTTTTGGTGTCAGGGGTTACGAGCAGTACTTC. This codes for CASSFGVRGYEQYF.